The 14 T cell receptor beta chains below all came from one sample that was sequenced in a study of OX40 agonist ivuxolimab in advanced cancers. Libraries were prepared by immunoSEQ multiplex PCR; TCRdb keeps only in-frame clonotypes and omits some of them. Of about 68,000 clones in the sample, roughly nine tenths were seen once. Material: CD4+ or CD8+ T cells sorted from blood, obtained in a trial of the OX40 agonist ivuxolimab. These receptors came from an adult with an advanced solid tumor such as melanoma, head and neck, liver or kidney cancer.

V usage is TRBV19 and J usage is TRBJ2-7, with 7 bases matching TRBD1. The CDR3 consists of 14 residues. V shed 8 bases, J shed 4 bases, and the junction held 11 bases outside the gene matches. In germline, CDR1 is LNHDA, CDR2 SQIVND (reference sequence). DNA of the CDR3: TGTGCCAGTCGTCCTCCGGGACAGCGATACGAGCAGTACTTC. It codes for CASRPPGQRYEQYF.

CDR3 sequence reads: CASSFSSNTEAFF. The CDR3 region has the DNA TGTGCCAGCAGCTTTAGTTCGAACACTGAAGCTTTCTTT. The chain recombines TRBV11-2 with TRBJ1-1; D gene ambiguous. V shed 3 bases and J shed 1 base, with 6 bases lying between them. This CDR3 is 13 amino acids long. Germline V lookup: CDR1 SGHAT, CDR2 FQNNGV.

CDR3 sequence: CASSPPDRSNEQFF. CDR3 DNA: TGCGCCAGCAGCCCACCGGACAGGAGCAATGAGCAGTTCTTC. The chain joins TRBV5-1 to TRBJ2-1; 7 nucleotides align to TRBD1. With 4 bases clipped from V and 6 bases from J, the junction kept 7 bases outside the gene matches. Looked up from germline, CDR1 is SGHRS and CDR2 is YFSETQ. The CDR3 has 14 residues.

The V gene is TRBV9, the J gene TRBJ2-3; 8 bases match TRBD2. Germline values: CDR1 SGDLS, CDR2 YYNGEE. The CDR3 contains 17 residues. The V and J ends lost 0 bases and 0 bases, in that order; junction bases with no gene match: 6. CDR3 coding DNA: TGTGCCAGCAGCGTAGTGGGTAGCGGGACTAGCACAGATACGCAGTATTTT. Its translation is CASSVVGSGTSTDTQYF.

V and J are TRBV30 and TRBJ2-7, with D maybe TRBD1 (5 bases). CDR1 and CDR2 (germline): GTSNPN, SVGIG (reference sequence). This CDR3 spans 14 amino acids. Trimming removed 2 bases from V and 3 bases from J, with 14 bases in between. The CDR3 DNA sequence: TGTGCCTGGAGTCTACTCAGGGCCGGCTACGAGCAGTACTTC. Its translation is CAWSLLRAGYEQYF.

This clone was observed once. V gene TRBV28 combines with J gene TRBJ2-3; D not resolved. The ends were cut back, 6 bases at V and 8 bases at J, with 21 bases in the middle. The CDR3 has 15 amino acids. The germline V gene encodes CDR1 MDHEN and CDR2 SYDVKM. CDR3 DNA sequence: TGTGCCAGCAGGCCCTATGGGGTGCGTCTCGGTACGCAGTATTTT. Residues: CASRPYGVRLGTQYF.

The V call is TRBV28, the J call TRBJ1-1, with D unresolved. The CDR3 totals 14 residues. Germline values: CDR1 MDHEN, CDR2 SYDVKM. Trimming shortened V by 6 bases and J by 1 base, and 12 bases separated the two germline ends. CDR3 coding DNA: TGTGCCAGCAGCCCTCTTTGGCAGAACACTGAAGCTTTCTTT. This translates into CASSPLWQNTEAFF.

The chain joins TRBV28 to TRBJ1-2, with D perhaps TRBD1 (6 bases). Germline CDR1 and CDR2: MDHEN and SYDVKM. This CDR3 has 12 residues. V shed 10 bases and J shed 3 bases, with 12 bases lying between them. The CDR3 spells CATVGGYYGYTF. The DNA of the CDR3 is TGTGCCACCGTGGGGGGCTACTATGGCTACACCTTC.

This clone was counted once. The chain combines TRBV11-2 with TRBJ2-7, with 8 nucleotides matching TRBD1. The germline V gene encodes CDR1 SGHAT and CDR2 FQNNGV. The CDR3 is 14 amino acids. Trimming cost V 7 bases and J 5 bases; bases outside gene matches: 10. The CDR3 sequence is CASKTGTGSHEQYF. CDR3 nucleotides: TGTGCCAGCAAAACAGGGACAGGAAGCCACGAGCAGTACTTC. Complete variable domain (other parts from reference TRBV11-2 and TRBJ2-7): EAGVAQSPRYKIIEKRQSVAFWCNPISGHATLYWYQQILGQGPKLLIQFQNNGVVDDSQLPKDRFSAERLKGVDSTLKIQPAKLEDSAVYLCASKTGTGSHEQYFGPGTRLTVT.

V is TRBV7-9 and J is TRBJ2-3; 7 bases fit TRBD2. The CDR3 is made up of 15 amino acids. With 0 bases clipped from V and 5 bases from J, the junction kept 5 bases outside the gene matches. CDR1 is SEHNR and CDR2 is FQNEAQ in the germline V gene (reference sequence). The CDR3 spells CASSLAGGPGDTQYF. The CDR3 nucleotides are TGTGCCAGCAGCTTAGCGGGAGGGCCGGGAGATACGCAGTATTTT.

In DNA, the CDR3 is TGTGCCAGCAGGGAGACTGGCACAGATACGCAGTATTTT. This sequence encodes CASRETGTDTQYF. The chain links TRBV6-1 to TRBJ2-3; D uncertain. This CDR3 spans 13 amino acids. CDR1 is MNHNS, CDR2 SASEGT, per germline. Trimming took off 6 bases at V and 1 base at J, with 8 bases between the two ends.

The rearrangement uses TRBV4-1 and TRBJ1-1; 7 positions match TRBD1. Germline CDR1 MGHRA, CDR2 YSYEKL. Trimming removed 4 bases from V and 0 bases from J; junction bases left unmatched: 8. CDR3 size: 16 residues. The CDR3 DNA is TGCGCCAGCAGCCTTAGACAGGGTAGCATGAACACTGAAGCTTTCTTT. Its translation is CASSLRQGSMNTEAFF.

The rearrangement uses TRBV5-1 and TRBJ2-2; 7 nucleotides match TRBD1. V was pared by 0 bases and J by 3 bases, with 11 bases of the junction left unmatched. This CDR3 has 18 amino acids. CDR1 SGHRS and CDR2 YFSETQ come from the germline V gene. CDR3 region: CASSLGRTPGQYTGELFF. The CDR3 nucleotides read TGCGCCAGCAGCTTGGGCAGGACTCCGGGACAGTACACCGGGGAGCTGTTTTTT. The full variable domain, completed using reference TRBV5-1 and TRBJ2-2, is KAGVTQTPRYLIKTRGQQVTLSCSPISGHRSVSWYQQTPGQGLQFLFEYFSETQRNKGNFPGRFSGRQFSNSRSEMNVSTLELGDSALYLCASSLGRTPGQYTGELFFGEGSRLTVL.

V gene TRBV5-4 combines with J gene TRBJ2-5; a weak D match, TRBD1 (7 bases). V lost 0 bases and J lost 4, with 10 bases in between. The CDR3 sequence is 14 residues long. Germline assignment: CDR1 SGHNT and CDR2 YYREEE (reference sequence). The CDR3 sequence: CASSLDRGGETQYF. CDR3 nucleotide sequence: TGTGCCAGCAGCTTGGACAGGGGAGGAGAGACCCAGTACTTC.